This entry lists 15 T cell receptor beta chains sequenced from one sample in a study of long-term antiretroviral therapy in people with HIV (dated by TCRdb to 2022 to 2024). The immunoSEQ hsTCRB v3.0 assay was used at survey level resolution to sequence the TRB variable region. As stored in TCRdb, this immuneACCESS dataset retains in-frame rearrangements with V and J assigned. A fraction of the clones does not appear; measured against another copy, unresolved V genes explain less than half of the discrepancy, and the remainder lacks a known reason. This sample is represented by about 22,000 clones; about 85% of them were singletons. The top ten constitute 3.9% of the sample. Material: unsorted PBMCs, obtained roughly 4 years after starting antiretroviral therapy. These receptors came from a man between 18 and 29 years old with HIV.

For the CDR3, the DNA is TGTGCCAGCGCGGGGGGCCCCATGGATACCCAGTACTTC. Residues: CASAGGPMDTQYF. The rearrangement uses TRBV18 and TRBJ2-5, with 8 bases lining up with TRBD2. This CDR3 has 13 residues. V gave up 8 bases and J gave up 8 bases; unmatched junction bases: 10. The germline V gene has CDR1 KGHSH and CDR2 LQKENI.

The rearrangement uses TRBV15 and TRBJ2-2, with D possibly TRBD2 on 6 matching bases. The CDR3 consists of 12 residues. Trimming shortened V by 11 bases and J by 7 bases, and 14 bases separated the two germline ends. Per the germline V gene, CDR1 is LNHNV and CDR2 is YYDKDF (reference sequence). The CDR3 coding sequence is TGTGCCGCCCGACCGGGAGACGGGGAGCTGTTTTTT. This codes for CAARPGDGELFF.

This chain connects TRBV6-5 to TRBJ1-1, with a possible D match to TRBD1 (5 bases). The germline V gene has CDR1 MNHEY and CDR2 SVGAGI. Trimming stripped 10 bases from V and 3 bases from J, with 21 bases between. This CDR3 contains 15 residues. The CDR3 protein is CATGPVRDRHTEAFF. DNA for the CDR3: TGTGCCACAGGGCCCGTTCGGGATAGGCACACTGAAGCTTTCTTT.

This clone appeared once. The chain couples TRBV15 to TRBJ2-7, with D tentatively TRBD1 (5 bases). Germline lookup yields CDR1 LNHNV and CDR2 YYDKDF (reference sequence). V was clipped by 4 bases and J by 2 bases, with 12 bases between them. This CDR3 spans 14 amino acids. The CDR3 loop is CATSMTEKTYEQYF. In DNA form, the CDR3 reads TGTGCCACCAGCATGACAGAGAAAACCTACGAGCAGTACTTC.

This chain links TRBV5-6 with TRBJ1-1; 7 bases are shared with TRBD1. The CDR3 totals 15 residues. Unmatched junction bases numbered 10, after V lost 0 bases and J lost 8 bases. Per the germline V gene, CDR1 is SGHDT and CDR2 is YYEEEE. The CDR3 reads CASSLGDSHLLEAFF. The CDR3, as DNA: TGTGCCAGCAGCTTGGGGGACAGCCACCTCCTGGAAGCTTTCTTT.

Only one count was recorded for this clone. The chain is built from TRBV18 and TRBJ1-4; no reliable D call. Trimming removed 4 bases from V and 4 bases from J, with 7 bases in between. Germline V lookup: CDR1 KGHSH, CDR2 LQKENI. This CDR3 comprises 13 residues. The CDR3 nucleotides are TGTGCCAGCTCACTGGGGTATAATGAAAAACTGTTTTTT. Translation: CASSLGYNEKLFF.

The chain employs TRBV13 and TRBJ2-7, with a weak D call TRBD1 (6 bases). The CDR3 consists of 13 residues. Between the trimmed V and J ends, which lost 5 bases and 3 bases, there was a span of 11 bases. Looked up from germline, CDR1 is PRHDT and CDR2 is FYEKMQ (reference sequence). The CDR3 here is CASSRTGYYEQYF. The CDR3 coding sequence is TGTGCCAGCAGCCGAACAGGGTACTACGAGCAGTACTTC.

In its sample, this clone was seen a few times. V usage is TRBV4-1 and J usage is TRBJ1-5; D is uncertain. V was shortened by 1 base and J by 0 bases, with 7 bases between the two germline ends. The length of the CDR3 is 15 residues. CDR1 and CDR2 (germline): MGHRA, YSYEKL. The CDR3 sequence: CASSQGMGSNQPQHF. The CDR3 region has the DNA TGCGCCAGCAGCCAAGGCATGGGTAGCAATCAGCCCCAGCATTTT.

The rearrangement uses TRBV10-3 and TRBJ1-6; the match to TRBD1 covers 9 bases. In germline, CDR1 is ENHRY, CDR2 SYGVKD. CDR3 length equals 13 residues. Losses at the gene ends were 10 bases for V and 7 bases for J; bases not matched to a gene: 5. CDR3 in amino acids: CATGTGLNSPLHF. CDR3 in DNA: TGTGCCACAGGGACAGGGTTGAATTCACCCCTCCACTTT.

This rearrangement joins TRBV7-9 to TRBJ1-2, with D uncertain. V gave up 3 bases and J gave up 5 bases, with 7 bases separating them. This CDR3 comprises 12 residues. From germline, CDR1 is SEHNR and CDR2 FQNEAQ (reference sequence). The chain's CDR3 is CASSFDQYGYTF. The CDR3 bases are TGTGCCAGCAGCTTCGACCAGTATGGCTACACCTTC.

This clone showed up just once. The chain links TRBV11-2 to TRBJ2-3, with D perhaps matching TRBD1 (5 bases). Per germline, CDR1 SGHAT and CDR2 FQNNGV. Trimming pared 0 bases from V and 5 bases from J, leaving 12 bases between. The CDR3 has 15 amino acids. This CDR3 reads CASSLDGREIDTQYF. The CDR3 nucleotides are TGTGCCAGCAGCTTAGACGGCAGGGAAATAGATACGCAGTATTTT. The full variable domain, completed using reference TRBV11-2 and TRBJ2-3, is EAGVAQSPRYKIIEKRQSVAFWCNPISGHATLYWYQQILGQGPKLLIQFQNNGVVDDSQLPKDRFSAERLKGVDSTLKIQPAKLEDSAVYLCASSLDGREIDTQYFGPGTRLTVL.

The count of this clone is one. The chain couples TRBV6-9 to TRBJ1-4; 10 bases line up with TRBD1. The CDR3 length is 16 residues. V was pared by 0 bases and J by 9 bases, with 7 bases of the junction left unmatched. Germline CDR1 is MNHGY and CDR2 is SVAAGI. CDR3 DNA sequence: TGTGCCAGCAGTTATTCCCCGGACAGGGGGGCCAAAAAACTGTTTTTT. Translating it yields CASSYSPDRGAKKLFF.

The V gene is TRBV18, the J gene TRBJ2-5; D call uncertain. Germline CDR1 KGHSH, CDR2 LQKENI. This CDR3 comprises 12 residues. Deletions cut 5 bases from V and 0 bases from J, with 4 bases between. CDR3 amino acids: CASSDYQETQYF. The CDR3 nucleotides are TGTGCCAGCTCAGATTACCAAGAGACCCAGTACTTC.

The chain employs TRBV5-4 and TRBJ2-7, with D possibly TRBD2 on 5 matching bases. This CDR3 comprises 15 residues. V was clipped by 4 bases and J by 5 bases, with 19 bases between them. Looked up from germline, CDR1 is SGHNT and CDR2 is YYREEE (reference sequence). The CDR3 nucleotides read TGTGCCAGCAGCCTTGGAGGCCGACGGGGAGACGAGCAGTACTTC. Translation gives CASSLGGRRGDEQYF.

This clone was counted between two and nine times. At one end the junction does not follow the germline gene, possibly because of a read error. V is TRBV5-1 and J is TRBJ1-1, with TRBD1 as a possible D gene (5 bases). The CDR3 loop spans 14 amino acids. CDR1 and CDR2 (germline): SGHRS, YFSETQ. CDR3 amino acids: CASSLGEEYTEAFF. The CDR3 nucleotides are TGCGCCAGCAGTTTGGGGGAGGAGTACACTGAAGCTTTCTTT.